This entry is about one T cell receptor (beta chain). The source of the sample is a study of control samples from healthy donors and cancer patients. Assay used: immunoSEQ multiplex PCR; TCRdb lists only in-frame clones, some missing. The sample has 110,000 to 150,000 clones, about 94% seen once. This CDR3 has 13 residues. With 0 bases removed from V and 8 bases from J, the gap between germline ends came to 10 bases. Germline V gene sequence: CDR1 GTSNPN, CDR2 SVGIG (reference sequence). The specimen sequenced was PBMCs. This TCR was sampled from a man in his sixties with colorectal cancer. The chain carries TRBV30 and TRBJ1-4, with a possible D match to TRBD1 (5 bases). DNA of the CDR3: TGTGCCTGGAGTGTCCAGGGTTGGGAAAAACTGTTTTTT. Translation: CAWSVQGWEKLFF.